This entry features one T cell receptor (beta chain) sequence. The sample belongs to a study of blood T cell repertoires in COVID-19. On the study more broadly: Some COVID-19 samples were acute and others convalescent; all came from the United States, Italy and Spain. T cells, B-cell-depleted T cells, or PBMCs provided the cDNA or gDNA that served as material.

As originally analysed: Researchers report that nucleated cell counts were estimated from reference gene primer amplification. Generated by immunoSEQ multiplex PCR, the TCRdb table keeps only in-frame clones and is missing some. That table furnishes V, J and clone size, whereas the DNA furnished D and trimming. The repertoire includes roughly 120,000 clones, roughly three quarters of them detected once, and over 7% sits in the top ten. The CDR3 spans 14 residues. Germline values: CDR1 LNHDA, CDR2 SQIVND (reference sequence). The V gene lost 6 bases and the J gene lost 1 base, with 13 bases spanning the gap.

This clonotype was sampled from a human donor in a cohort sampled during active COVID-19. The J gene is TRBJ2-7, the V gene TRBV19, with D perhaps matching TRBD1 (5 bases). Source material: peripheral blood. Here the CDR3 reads CASSLETDSYEQYF. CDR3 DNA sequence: TGTGCCAGTAGCCTGGAGACAGATTCCTACGAGCAGTACTTC.